Reported below is one TCR beta chain. Its antigen has not been determined. No per-base quality is available; no much larger clone lies one base away. From the germline V gene (reference sequence), CDR1 is MNHEY and CDR2 is SMNVEV. Deletion took 7 bases off V and 3 bases off J, with a span of 12 bases between the germline ends. CDR3 length: 13 amino acids, cysteine to phenylalanine. Left in the record is the CDR3 DNA by itself, 39 bases read in frame from the first base. The data were taken from a study of cytomegalovirus exposure and HLA in healthy donors (dated by TCRdb to between 2016 and 2019). Regarding the research as a whole: In an earlier analysis of 587 of the donors, 250 to 350 Gb of sequence data and 95 million to 130 million unique TCR beta sequences from 180 million or so T cells were reported. An early release that covered roughly 600 HLA-typed donors contained 250 to 350 gigabases of sequencing data and tens of millions of unique TCR sequences. The genetic ancestry cluster associated with self-reported Caucasian donors included roughly 84% of the roughly 400 genotyped donors. The study was designed to test whether signatures of past pathogen exposure could be identified by cataloging public T cell receptors. The study used immunosequencing to profile the T cell repertoires of approximately 640 subjects and linked those repertoires to cytomegalovirus serostatus. A separate validation cohort of about 110 different subjects was used in addition to the roughly 720-subject first cohort. To predict cytomegalovirus infection status, the study brought together high-throughput TCR immunosequencing, statistical association of individual TCRs with disease status, and machine learning. A later analysis re-examined previously published TCR beta repertoires from about 670 donors and added high-resolution HLA genotyping to investigate patterns of TCR occurrence. The later analysis used no new phenotypic data to find candidate immune exposures, relying instead on TCR beta sequences and their occurrence across donors. An earlier analysis of some 500 of the donors used high-throughput TCR beta sequencing to judge whether each TCR beta V gene segment behaved as functional or pseudogenic. Donor age, sex, ethnicity and CMV serostatus were collected together with the repertoire data. A later genetic analysis used genome-wide SNP genotypes for about three fifths of the 666 donors, treating that subset as a discovery cohort. All discovery cohort repertoires had been generated on a single sequencing platform. Class I and class II HLA loci were covered by the typing at four-digit resolution. The number of typed donors differed by locus: about 629-630 for A, B, C, DRB1 and DQB1; approximately 530 for DQA1; approximately 610 for DPA1; and about 470 for DPB1. About five DR-DQ haplotypes were handled as single units for association and clustering, since linkage in the cohort was strong. Among about 390 genotyped donors of the cohort, an average of roughly 240,000 unique TCR beta nucleotide sequences were sequenced per donor, roughly 20% of them non-productive. Study-level results and caveats: In vitro tests confirmed that a few of the cytomegalovirus-associated TCR beta chains recognize cytomegalovirus antigens. Broadly in line with IMGT annotations, most TCR beta V segments showed up in productive rearrangements about 87% or about 30% of the time in an earlier analysis of 587 of the donors. The cohort was sequenced for TCR beta chains only, and without alpha or paired-chain data the features that could be detected were limited. Compared with the roughly 670-donor mean, donors in an Asian-associated ancestry cluster had fewer N-insertions in productive TCRs, according to a later genetic analysis. While some public TCRs were present in many individuals, most TCR sequences turned up only very rarely across donors. Assigning TCR associations to individual alleles was difficult when HLA alleles, especially DR and DQ, strongly co-occurred. A later analysis reported that several top co-occurrence clusters appeared linked to parvovirus B19, influenza, CMV and Epstein-Barr virus. Sequencing depth was assumed to be roughly uniform across donors in the presence/absence analyses, though that assumption may not hold. Because HLA typing was missing for some donors at each locus, association tests included only the typed subset. The only immune exposure information available for the cohort was CMV serostatus. A later analysis found that TCR association rates varied across HLA loci, with DRB1 alleles showing the most associated TCRs and HLA-C alleles the fewest. A further reported finding was that TCR beta sequences accurately predicted the HLA-A and HLA-B alleles for most subjects in the first cohort. Because counts were too low, 15 or so rarely observed V segments, including chromosome 9 orphons, were excluded from the earlier analysis of about 500 of the donors. The 87-base-pair reads could not distinguish some IMGT-functional V segments, including TRBV6-2 and TRBV6-3, so those segments were excluded. A total of about 180 TCR beta chains were listed by the study as associated with cytomegalovirus. A later analysis found that most CMV-associated TCR beta chains appeared HLA-restricted, with HLA associations seemingly driven largely by CMV exposure. Linkage disequilibrium might explain the correlated functional status among segregating V segments, but an unknown experimental factor could not be ruled out. Cytomegalovirus status was reported to be diagnosed by the classifier with high specificity and sensitivity in both the original and validation cohorts. In a later genetic analysis, a missense DCLRE1C variant was associated with V-gene and J-gene trimming of TCR beta chains, and the association was replicated in an independent cohort. It was suggested by the authors that the approach could potentially be generalized to other disease states and immunological phenotypes. In a later analysis, HLA-associated TCR beta chains showed more clonal expansion and lower generation probabilities than non-associated chains that were equally common. A cluster of highly shared sequence variants was judged likely to represent a technical artifact of the sequencing pipeline. A later analysis associated about 17,000 TCR beta sequences with specific HLA alleles at a false discovery rate of 0.05.

The cohort consisted of 666 healthy bone marrow donors. At the time of sampling, every cohort member was nominally healthy, though immune exposures that went unrecorded were likely present. The donor was CMV seropositive and was included in the group of approximately 300 seropositive cohort members. A peripheral blood sample was collected from each donor, and TCR beta sequencing was performed on peripheral blood mononuclear cells. The Qiagen DNeasy Blood Extraction Kit was used to extract genomic DNA from the blood cell samples. Receptor amplification or capture employed the immunoSEQ multiplex PCR assay. For the multiplex PCR, a mixture combining 60 forward primers for TCR Vbeta segments and 13 reverse primers for TCR Jbeta segments was used. The CDR3 region of rearranged TCR beta genes was amplified from genomic DNA by a multiplex PCR assay. The Illumina HiSeq System was used to sequence the amplified TCR beta libraries as 87-base-pair reads. Turning to the authors' computational methods: A later analysis tallied about 77 million unique TCR beta chains across the approximately 670 repertoires, and some 10 million of those chains were shared by two or more donors. Raw reads were error-corrected and collapsed into unique sequences with a nearest-neighbor algorithm that merged closely related sequences to remove PCR and sequencing errors. V, D and J gene segments were assigned by aligning CDR3 sequences to IMGT reference sequences. For a sequence to be retained, a match of at least six nucleotides to both a V gene segment and a J gene segment was required. A rearrangement was called productive if the CDR3 had no stop codons and remained in frame with V and J, and every other rearrangement was called non-productive. Following IMGT convention, CDR3 was defined as the stretch from the second conserved V-encoded cysteine to the conserved J-encoded phenylalanine. The earlier analysis of 500 to 650 of the donors excluded any sequence lacking an unambiguous match to a single V gene segment. In an earlier analysis of approximately 610 of the donors, V segments were called functional above 56.7% productive rearrangements and were called segregating when the between-donor standard deviation exceeded 5%. To diagnose cytomegalovirus status from the catalog of TCR beta chain sequences, a statistical classification framework was built. A later analysis assigned V and J genes by comparing TCR nucleotide sequences with IMGT/GENE-DB human TR gene sequences. In a later analysis, CDR3 sequences and most-parsimonious VDJ recombination scenarios were assigned using the TCRdist pipeline. In a later analysis, every TCR beta chain was defined by the combination of its CDR3 amino acid sequence and its V-gene family, and reads without a unique V-gene family were dropped. In a later analysis, fewer than 600 highly shared, low-generation-probability nucleotide sequences were removed to address suspected cross-contamination and a sequencing artifact. In a later analysis, a clonal expansion index for each public chain was calculated from normalized within-repertoire ranks of inferred template counts. In a later analysis, generation probabilities were computed with a VDJ recombination model fitted to out-of-frame rearrangements, and the resulting probabilities were checked against IGoR. A later analysis scored TCR-TCR, TCR-HLA and TCR-CMV co-occurrence with hypergeometric tests, applying a repertoire-size bias correction to TCR pairs. To estimate false discovery rates, a later analysis permuted the HLA or CMV assignments 20 times. A later analysis grouped co-occurring TCRs with DBSCAN, adding TCRdist sequence similarity when clustering within HLA-allele-positive subsets. Repertoires with fewer than 30,000 or more than 120,000 public chains, plus five repertoires with anomalous nucleotide sharing, were excluded from co-occurrence clustering. TCRdb took this table from immuneACCESS and kept in-frame rearrangements with V and J called. Such tables lack part of the clones; where checked against another copy, unresolved V genes explain under half of the gap, and the rest is unexplained. The DNA gave D and trimming, while V, J and clone size come from that table. This sample has about 210,000 clones in its table, and about 76% of those were observed once. The top ten hold approximately 0.39% of the sample.

The chain is encoded by TRBV27 joined to TRBJ1-1, with TRBD1 tentatively as D gene (6 bases match). The TCR comes from a male donor in good health and CMV-seropositive. Sequenced material: PBMCs. In nucleotide form, the sequence is TGTGCCAGCACCCAGGGGCCACACACTGAAGCTTTCTTT. This is translated as CASTQGPHTEAFF.